This T cell receptor (beta chain) is drawn from a study of vaccination effects on CD4 cells after COVID-19. Overall study: Vaccination of participants consisted of two doses of either the BNT162b2 or mRNA-1273 vaccine.

With regard to this clone: Its cognate antigen is unknown.

With the ViraFEST assay, the study expanded antigen-specific CD4+ T cells using viral peptide pools, then sequenced them. It was after roughly 11 days of culture that CD4+ T cells were isolated. It was between March and December 2020 that the person had a SARS-CoV-2 infection confirmed by PCR. PBMC cultures contained about 2 million cells per well, 9 to 10 IU/ml IL-2 and around 9.4 ug/ml peptides. Germline-derived CDR1 and CDR2 are SGHRS and YFSETQ. Trimming removed 4 bases at V and 2 bases at J, with 10 bases between. This CDR3 contains 14 residues. Broader study findings: New vaccine-induced clones dominated convalescents' post-vaccine spike-reactive clones. Early timepoints after infection were absent, and convalescent patients were few in the study.

This table comes from immunoSEQ multiplex PCR, and its TCRdb copy is limited to in-frame clones, with some not included. The data contain roughly 24,000 clones, around 69% of them singletons. This chain connects TRBV5-1 to TRBJ1-3; TRBD1 might be the D (6 bases). The starting material was CD4+ T cells from PBMCs cultured with SARS-CoV-2 spike peptides, obtained before COVID-19 vaccination. The source is a human donor who had a prior SARS-CoV-2 infection. In nucleotides, the CDR3 is TGCGCCAGCAGCCAACAGGGTACTGGAAACACCATATATTTT. This translates into CASSQQGTGNTIYF.